The 32 T cell receptor beta chains listed next were all sequenced from one sample in a study of shared clonotypes between healthy human individuals. Some clones are missing from TCRdb's copy, which holds only in-frame ones; the method was immunoSEQ multiplex PCR. Of approximately 2.3 million clones in the sample, 93% were seen once. Sequencing was done on a sample of naive CD4+ T cells from PBMCs. Described subset: CD45RA+ positively selected. The receptors derive from a man younger than 30 in good health. Some clones in this sample may be carry-over from other donors' samples.

The chain has TRBV30 and TRBJ2-7; 8 bases are shared with TRBD1. CDR1 GTSNPN and CDR2 SVGIG come from the germline V gene (reference sequence). This CDR3 has 16 residues. J was trimmed by 4 bases and V by 0 bases; bases with no gene match: 11. This chain's CDR3 is CAWSVPGRGRWYEQYF. CDR3 sequence (DNA): TGTGCCTGGAGTGTACCGGGCAGGGGGCGATGGTACGAGCAGTACTTC.

V is TRBV9 and J is TRBJ2-3; 10 nucleotides line up with TRBD1. The CDR3 consists of 17 residues. Germline V gene data show CDR1 as SGDLS and CDR2 as YYNGEE. With 0 bases clipped from V and 3 bases from J, the junction kept 7 bases outside the gene matches. DNA for the CDR3: TGTGCCAGCAGCGTAGTTACCGGGGACAGGGGAACAGATACGCAGTATTTT. Translated: CASSVVTGDRGTDTQYF.

The rearrangement joins TRBV2 to TRBJ2-3, with a possible D match to TRBD1 (5 bases). This CDR3 comprises 15 residues. Germline loops: CDR1 SNHLY, CDR2 FYNNEI. Trimming shortened V by 3 bases and J by 0 bases, and 10 bases separated the two germline ends. In DNA, the CDR3 is TGTGCCAGCAGTGAGCAGGGAACTAGCACAGATACGCAGTATTTT. It yields the protein CASSEQGTSTDTQYF. Full variable domain (missing parts from reference TRBV2 and TRBJ2-3): EPEVTQTPSHQVTQMGQEVILRCVPISNHLYFYWYRQILGQKVEFLVSFYNNEISEKSEIFDDQFSVERPDGSNFTLKIRSTKLEDSAMYFCASSEQGTSTDTQYFGPGTRLTVL.

This rearrangement joins TRBV21-1 to TRBJ2-7. TRBV21-1 is reported as a pseudogene. CDR3 length equals 17 residues. The CDR3 reads CASSSPIGAVTSYEQYF. As DNA, the CDR3 is TGTGCCAGCAGCAGCCCTATCGGGGCAGTTACTTCCTACGAGCAGTACTTC.

This chain joins TRBV5-1 and TRBJ2-5; D unresolved. This CDR3 comprises 13 residues. The germline CDR1 and CDR2 sequences are SGHRS and YFSETQ. Trimming removed 4 bases from V and 2 bases from J, with 9 bases in between. The DNA of the CDR3 is TGCGCCAGCAGCCAACCCTTTCAAGAGACCCAGTACTTC. Its translation is CASSQPFQETQYF.

Note on this clone: Other DNA sequences in the same sample also yield this CDR3. V usage is TRBV6-5 and J usage is TRBJ1-3; D perhaps matches TRBD1 (6 bases). Germline V gives CDR1 MNHEY, CDR2 SVGAGI. CDR3 length: 15 residues. Trimming left V 6 bases short and J 0 bases short, with 12 bases between. In DNA, the CDR3 is TGTGCCAGCAGACCCACAGGGAGCTCTGGAAACACCATATATTTT. It is translated as CASRPTGSSGNTIYF.

The V gene is TRBV2, the J gene TRBJ1-5; 12 nucleotides agree with TRBD1. There are 18 residues in the CDR3. V lost 3 bases to trimming and J lost 1 base; unmatched junction nucleotides: 7. Germline V CDR1 and CDR2: SNHLY, FYNNEI. The chain's CDR3 is CASSEPGQGAKSNQPQHF. CDR3 DNA sequence: TGTGCCAGCAGTGAGCCGGGACAGGGGGCGAAGAGCAATCAGCCCCAGCATTTT. The complete variable domain, with remaining parts taken from reference TRBV2 and TRBJ1-5, reads EPEVTQTPSHQVTQMGQEVILRCVPISNHLYFYWYRQILGQKVEFLVSFYNNEISEKSEIFDDQFSVERPDGSNFTLKIRSTKLEDSAMYFCASSEPGQGAKSNQPQHFGDGTRLSIL.

The genes are TRBV18 and TRBJ2-2; the D gene is possibly TRBD1 (6 bases). CDR3 length equals 17 residues. Trimming pared 2 bases from V and 3 bases from J, leaving 16 bases between. Germline-derived CDR1 and CDR2 are KGHSH and LQKENI. CDR3 nucleotides: TGTGCCAGCTCACCAAACAGGGTCATCTTGGACACCGGGGAGCTGTTTTTT. This gives the protein CASSPNRVILDTGELFF. Full variable domain (outside the CDR3, taken from reference TRBV18 and TRBJ2-2): NAGVMQNPRHLVRRRGQEARLRCSPMKGHSHVYWYRQLPEEGLKFMVYLQKENIIDESGMPKERFSAEFPKEGPSILRIQQVVRGDSAAYFCASSPNRVILDTGELFFGEGSRLTVL.

The chain has TRBV19 and TRBJ1-1; TRBD1 might be the D (5 bases). V dropped 3 bases and J dropped 4 bases, with 12 bases sitting between them. This CDR3 is 14 amino acids long. Germline assignment: CDR1 LNHDA and CDR2 SQIVND (reference sequence). CDR3 nucleotides: TGTGCCAGTAGTATTCACGGGGGGAGCACTGAAGCTTTCTTT. Its translation is CASSIHGGSTEAFF.

A remark on this clone: Other DNA sequences within the sample encode an identical CDR3. The rearrangement links TRBV4-1 to TRBJ2-7, with 11 bases lining up with TRBD2. Germline V gene lookup returns CDR1 MGHRA and CDR2 YSYEKL. The CDR3 consists of 21 residues. The junction had 24 bases not matched to a gene; V was cut back by 4 bases and J by 4 bases. The CDR3: CASSLRVAGGPMSSVNYEQYF. CDR3 coding DNA: TGCGCCAGCAGCCTCCGGGTAGCGGGAGGGCCAATGAGCAGTGTCAATTACGAGCAGTACTTC.

This clone appeared a few times. This rearrangement joins TRBV18 to TRBJ2-1, with 8 bases lining up with TRBD1. The CDR3 covers 15 residues. In germline, CDR1 is KGHSH, CDR2 LQKENI. The J segment lost 8 bases and the V segment lost 2 bases, leaving 8 bases of the junction unmatched. The CDR3 DNA reads as TGTGCCAGCTCACCAGGACAGACAGGGGTCCATGAGCAGTTCTTC. Translated, it gives CASSPGQTGVHEQFF.

The chain recombines TRBV29-1 with TRBJ1-1; D remains unclear. CDR3 length equals 14 residues. Trimming removed 6 bases at V and 1 base at J, with 15 bases between. In germline, CDR1 is SQVTM, CDR2 ANQGSEA. The CDR3 loop reads CSVHEARRNTEAFF. The CDR3 DNA sequence: TGCAGCGTCCACGAGGCGAGGAGGAACACTGAAGCTTTCTTT.

CDR3 sequence reads: CASSPGLAGNHGELFF. In nucleotides, the CDR3 is TGTGCCAGCTCACCGGGACTAGCGGGTAATCACGGGGAGCTGTTTTTT. The chain combines TRBV18 with TRBJ2-2, with 12 bases matching TRBD2. The germline gives CDR1 KGHSH, CDR2 LQKENI. V was clipped by 3 bases and J by 7 bases; unmatched bases: 6. This CDR3 has 16 residues. Full variable domain (remainder filled in from reference TRBV18 and TRBJ2-2): NAGVMQNPRHLVRRRGQEARLRCSPMKGHSHVYWYRQLPEEGLKFMVYLQKENIIDESGMPKERFSAEFPKEGPSILRIQQVVRGDSAAYFCASSPGLAGNHGELFFGEGSRLTVL.

This chain uses TRBV5-1 with TRBJ2-3, with D uncertain. Between the trimmed V and J ends, which lost 6 bases and 0 bases, there was a span of 8 bases. CDR3 length: 13 residues. Germline CDR1 is SGHRS and CDR2 is YFSETQ. The CDR3 nucleotides read TGCGCCAGCATGCCTCCTAGCACAGATACGCAGTATTTT. Its protein is CASMPPSTDTQYF.

The chain carries TRBV14 and TRBJ2-2; no definite D call. The ends were cut back, 2 bases at V and 7 bases at J, with 11 bases in the middle. The CDR3 loop spans 14 amino acids. Germline CDR1 is SGHDN and CDR2 is FVKESK. CDR3 region: CASSQYLGIGELFF. CDR3 nucleotide sequence: TGTGCCAGCAGCCAATACTTGGGTATCGGGGAGCTGTTTTTT.

The chain combines TRBV19 with TRBJ2-7; D might be TRBD1 or TRBD2, each matching 6 bases. In germline, CDR1 is LNHDA, CDR2 SQIVND (reference sequence). V was cut by 4 bases and J by 1 base, with 17 bases left in between. This CDR3 spans 16 amino acids. The CDR3 loop is CASSKKGGFGSYEQYF. The DNA of the CDR3 is TGTGCCAGTAGTAAAAAGGGGGGCTTTGGGTCCTACGAGCAGTACTTC.

The rearrangement uses TRBV19 and TRBJ1-1, with TRBD1 as a possible D gene (6 bases). The CDR3 contains 12 residues. The V end was cut by 8 bases, the J end by 5 bases, with 12 bases between. From germline, CDR1 is LNHDA and CDR2 SQIVND (reference sequence). CDR3 DNA: TGTGCCAGTCTTGACAGGAGTACTGAAGCTTTCTTT. Its translation is CASLDRSTEAFF.

Remarks on this clone: This specimen includes other DNA sequences encoding the same CDR3. The J gene is TRBJ1-5, the V gene TRBV2, with 11 positions matching TRBD1. This CDR3 is 14 amino acids long. Per the germline V gene, CDR1 is SNHLY and CDR2 is FYNNEI. V shed 6 bases, J shed 7 bases, and the junction held 5 bases outside the gene matches. Here the CDR3 reads CASSGTGGIQPQHF. CDR3 nucleotide sequence: TGTGCCAGCAGCGGGACAGGGGGAATACAGCCCCAGCATTTT. Complete variable domain (other parts from reference TRBV2 and TRBJ1-5): EPEVTQTPSHQVTQMGQEVILRCVPISNHLYFYWYRQILGQKVEFLVSFYNNEISEKSEIFDDQFSVERPDGSNFTLKIRSTKLEDSAMYFCASSGTGGIQPQHFGDGTRLSIL.

The V and J genes are TRBV9 and TRBJ2-7; the D is unclear. V gave up 5 bases and J gave up 4 bases, with 16 bases separating them. In germline, CDR1 is SGDLS, CDR2 YYNGEE. The CDR3 is 14 residues long. CDR3 nucleotides: TGTGCCAGCAGTCCCCCGGCGAGAGATTACGAGCAGTACTTC. This codes for CASSPPARDYEQYF.

The chain joins TRBV5-1 to TRBJ2-5; D unclear. The CDR3 runs to 15 residues. Deletions cut 1 base from V and 4 bases from J, with 14 bases between. Looked up from germline, CDR1 is SGHRS and CDR2 is YFSETQ. Here the CDR3 reads CASSLIGQNGETQYF. CDR3 in DNA: TGCGCCAGCAGCTTGATAGGCCAAAACGGAGAGACCCAGTACTTC. The entire variable domain, with the rest obtained from reference TRBV5-1 and TRBJ2-5, is as follows: KAGVTQTPRYLIKTRGQQVTLSCSPISGHRSVSWYQQTPGQGLQFLFEYFSETQRNKGNFPGRFSGRQFSNSRSEMNVSTLELGDSALYLCASSLIGQNGETQYFGPGTRLLVL.

The V call is TRBV28, the J call TRBJ2-2, with unresolved D. Trimming took 5 bases from V and 0 from J, leaving 7 bases between them. Germline V gives CDR1 MDHEN, CDR2 SYDVKM. The CDR3 totals 14 residues. CDR3 sequence: CASSTTANTGELFF. CDR3 coding DNA: TGTGCCAGCAGTACAACAGCGAACACCGGGGAGCTGTTTTTT. The entire variable domain, with the rest obtained from reference TRBV28 and TRBJ2-2, is as follows: DVKVTQSSRYLVKRTGEKVFLECVQDMDHENMFWYRQDPGLGLRLIYFSYDVKMKEKGDIPEGYSVSREKKERFSLILESASTNQTSMYLCASSTTANTGELFFGEGSRLTVL.

This clone was observed a single time. Other DNA sequences in this sample translate to the same CDR3. The J gene is TRBJ2-3, the V gene TRBV12-5, with D unclear. Per the germline V gene, CDR1 is LGHNT and CDR2 is FRNRAP. Trimming stripped 3 bases from V and 1 base from J, with 2 bases between. The CDR3 totals 12 residues. The chain's CDR3 is CASGFGTDTQYF. The CDR3, as DNA: TGTGCTAGTGGTTTCGGCACAGATACGCAGTATTTT.

V gene TRBV28 combines with J gene TRBJ1-2, with 7 positions matching TRBD1. This CDR3 is built from 14 residues. CDR1 MDHEN and CDR2 SYDVKM come from the germline V gene. V trimming: 6 bases; J trimming: 3 bases; junction bases outside the gene matches: 7. CDR3 sequence: CASSGRQGDYGYTF. The CDR3 bases are TGTGCCAGCAGCGGTAGACAGGGCGACTATGGCTACACCTTC.

This clone was seen only a few times. The chain couples TRBV28 to TRBJ2-6; TRBD2 might be the D (5 bases). This CDR3 contains 18 residues. Trimming cost V 4 bases and J 0 bases, with 16 bases left between them. Looked up from germline, CDR1 is MDHEN and CDR2 is SYDVKM. The CDR3, as DNA: TGTGCCAGCAGTTCCTCCTCCGAGCGGAGCTCTGGGGCCAACGTCCTGACTTTC. Amino acids: CASSSSSERSSGANVLTF.

The chain carries TRBV5-1 and TRBJ2-7; 7 bases align to TRBD1. V was clipped by 4 bases and J by 6 bases; unmatched bases: 19. CDR1 SGHRS and CDR2 YFSETQ come from the germline V gene. This CDR3 region has 17 residues. DNA for the CDR3: TGCGCCAGCAGCCTCCGTGGGTCGACAGGGTTCCTCGCCGAGCAGTACTTC. It translates to CASSLRGSTGFLAEQYF.

The rearrangement joins TRBV11-2 to TRBJ2-7, with 7 nucleotides matching TRBD1. Trimming at V came to 3 bases and at J to 4 bases, leaving 9 bases not matched to a gene. This CDR3 contains 15 residues. CDR1 SGHAT and CDR2 FQNNGV come from the germline V gene. The CDR3, as DNA: TGTGCCAGCAGCTTCCTCGGGGACAGCTTTTACGAGCAGTACTTC. The encoded protein is CASSFLGDSFYEQYF.

Here the CDR3 DNA reads TGCGCCAGCAGCTTGTCGGGGACAGGAAACCAAGAGACCCAGTACTTC. It translates to CASSLSGTGNQETQYF. V gene TRBV5-1 combines with J gene TRBJ2-5; 8 bases fit TRBD1. In germline, CDR1 is SGHRS, CDR2 YFSETQ. This CDR3 has 16 amino acids. J gave up 0 bases and V 1 base, and 5 bases lay outside the gene matches.

A remark on this clone: The same CDR3 also results from other DNA sequences found in this sample. This chain uses TRBV7-9 with TRBJ2-2; D call uncertain. CDR3 length: 15 residues. CDR1 is SEHNR, CDR2 FQNEAQ, per germline (reference sequence). V dropped 1 base and J dropped 1 base, with 7 bases sitting between them. The CDR3 region is CASSLVPENTGELFF. The CDR3 coding sequence is TGTGCCAGCAGCTTAGTTCCGGAGAACACCGGGGAGCTGTTTTTT.

V is TRBV28 and J is TRBJ1-2; possible D gene TRBD1, 5 bases. The V and J ends lost 3 bases and 7 bases respectively, with 15 bases between them. This CDR3 comprises 14 residues. CDR1 and CDR2 (germline): MDHEN, SYDVKM. CDR3: CASSFWGFRSGYTF. The CDR3 DNA reads as TGTGCCAGCAGTTTCTGGGGGTTCCGCTCTGGCTACACCTTC.

This chain links TRBV13 with TRBJ2-3, with 7 bases lining up with TRBD2. Per germline, CDR1 PRHDT and CDR2 FYEKMQ (reference sequence). Losses at the gene ends were 3 bases for V and 6 bases for J; bases not matched to a gene: 9. The CDR3 contains 15 residues. This CDR3 is CASSFWRERADTQYF. The CDR3 DNA is TGTGCCAGCAGCTTTTGGCGGGAGAGAGCGGATACGCAGTATTTT.

The chain is built from TRBV5-8 and TRBJ2-1, with D possibly TRBD2 on 6 matching bases. CDR3 size: 17 residues. Per the germline V gene, CDR1 is SGHTS and CDR2 is YDEGEE. The V gene lost 0 bases and the J gene lost 3 bases, with 16 bases spanning the gap. The CDR3 nucleotides are TGTGCCAGCAGCTTGGGGGTCGGGAGAAGGGGCTACAATGAGCAGTTCTTC. Amino acids: CASSLGVGRRGYNEQFF. The complete variable domain, with remaining parts taken from reference TRBV5-8 and TRBJ2-1, reads EAGVTQSPTHLIKTRGQQATLRCSPISGHTSVYWYQQALGLGLQFLLWYDEGEERNRGNFPPRFSGRQFPNYSSELNVNALELEDSALYLCASSLGVGRRGYNEQFFGPGTRLTVL.

This clone was found once. V and J are TRBV27 and TRBJ1-2; weak D call: TRBD1 (5 bases). CDR3 length: 14 amino acids. V was shortened by 3 bases and J by 4 bases, with 12 bases between the two germline ends. Germline loops: CDR1 MNHEY, CDR2 SMNVEV (reference sequence). DNA for the CDR3: TGTGCCAGCAGTTTCGGGTCTGGGGCCTATGGCTACACCTTC. Its translation is CASSFGSGAYGYTF.